This TCR beta chain came from a study of response to subunit inactivated influenza vaccine. From the RT-PCR reads, TCRdb called clonotypes with MiXCR, one entry per CDR3 protein. Of 300,000 to 350,000 distinct CDR3 sequences in the sample, just over 20% were seen once. For this clonotype: Its cognate antigen is unknown.

The germline CDR1 and CDR2 sequences are SEHNR and FQNEAQ (reference sequence). This CDR3 contains 17 residues. The V end lost 5 bases, the J end lost 0 bases, and 17 bases lay between the germline ends. Whole-study findings and limits: Each seasonal flu vaccination may recruit only limited new T cells, authors suggested.

This chain connects TRBV7-9 to TRBJ2-1; D is unclear. The TCR sequence derives from a man aged 45-69 years who received an inactivated influenza vaccine. The starting material was PBMCs from blood, obtained approximately 20 months after vaccination. CDR3 in amino acids: CASSPIADTSSYNEQFF. CDR3 nucleotide sequence: TGTGCCAGCAGCCCTATCGCTGACACGAGCTCCTACAATGAGCAGTTCTTC.